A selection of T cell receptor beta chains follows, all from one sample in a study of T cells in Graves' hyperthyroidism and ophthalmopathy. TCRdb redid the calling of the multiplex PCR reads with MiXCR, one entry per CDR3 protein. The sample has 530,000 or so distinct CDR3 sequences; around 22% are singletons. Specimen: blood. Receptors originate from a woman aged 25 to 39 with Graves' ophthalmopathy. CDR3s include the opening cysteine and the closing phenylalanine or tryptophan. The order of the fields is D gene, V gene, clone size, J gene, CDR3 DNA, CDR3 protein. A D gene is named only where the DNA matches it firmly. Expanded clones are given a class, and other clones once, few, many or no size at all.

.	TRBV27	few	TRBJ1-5	TGTGCCAGCAGTTTCTCTCTCGGGAGCAATCAGCCCCAGCATTTT	CASSFSLGSNQPQHF
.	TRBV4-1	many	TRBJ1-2	TGCGCCAGTACCGACCGGGACACCCTTAGTCAGGGCTATGGCTACACCTTC	CASTDRDTLSQGYGYTF
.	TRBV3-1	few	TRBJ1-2	TGTGCCAGCAGCCAAGAGGGCAGTCTTTCTGGCTACACCTTC	CASSQEGSLSGYTF
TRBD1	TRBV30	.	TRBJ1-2	TGTGCCTGGGGGACAGCTGGAGCCTATGGCTACACCTTC	CAWGTAGAYGYTF
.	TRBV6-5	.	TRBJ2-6	TGTGCCAGCAGTTACGCAGGGGGGGCCAACGTCCTGACTTTC	CASSYAGGANVLTF
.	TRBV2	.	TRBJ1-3	TGTGCCGCGGTCGGAGCGGGCAGCTTTTTCTCTGGAAACACCATATATTTT	CAAVGAGSFFSGNTIYF
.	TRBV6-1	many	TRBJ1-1	TGTGCCAGTTTCAACACTGAAGCTTTCTTT	CASFNTEAFF
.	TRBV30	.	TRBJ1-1	TGTGCCTGGAGTCGGGGGGCGTCTGAAGCTTTCTTT	CAWSRGASEAFF
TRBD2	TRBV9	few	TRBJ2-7	TGTGCCAGCAGCACGCGCCCGACTAGCGGGGGGTACGAGCAGTACTTC	CASSTRPTSGGYEQYF
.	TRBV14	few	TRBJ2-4	TGTGCCAGCAGCCACCCCGGTCGGGAAAACATTCAGTACTTC	CASSHPGRENIQYF
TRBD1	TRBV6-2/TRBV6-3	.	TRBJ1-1	TGTGCCAGCAGTTACGGGCTATTTCGACAGGGGGCAAGAACTGAAGCTTTCTTT	CASSYGLFRQGARTEAFF
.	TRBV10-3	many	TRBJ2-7	TGTGCCATCAGTGAGTCTATATACGAGCAGTACTTC	CAISESIYEQYF
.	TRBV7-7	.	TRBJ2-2	TGTGCCACTGTCGGCCAGACCGGGGAGCTGTTTTTT	CATVGQTGELFF
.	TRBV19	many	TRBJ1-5	TGTGCCAGTGAGACAGGCAATCAGCCCCAGCATTTT	CASETGNQPQHF
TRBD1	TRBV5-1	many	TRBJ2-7	TGCGCCAGCAGCTCACCCAAGGACAGGGATGGAAACGAGCAGTACTTC	CASSSPKDRDGNEQYF
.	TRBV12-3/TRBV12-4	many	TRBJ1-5	TGTGCCAGCAGTTTTAGCCGAGATCAGCCCCAGCATTTT	CASSFSRDQPQHF
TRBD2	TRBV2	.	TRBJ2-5	TGTGCCAGGGCGGGGGGGACCGAGACCCAGTACTTC	CARAGGTETQYF
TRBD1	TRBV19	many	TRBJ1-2	TGTGCCAGTAGTCCGCACCGGGACAGGTTAGCTAACTATGGCTACACCTTC	CASSPHRDRLANYGYTF